Below are 25 T cell receptor beta chains sequenced from a single sample in a study of siplizumab effects on memory and regulatory T cells. The repertoire was sequenced with immunoSEQ multiplex PCR; TCRdb's copy has only in-frame clones and lacks some. This sample has about 85,000 clones; roughly 94% occur once, and the top ten carry less than 20%. The sequenced material came from CD8+ T cells sorted from blood. These TCRs come from a human donor in good health.

V is TRBV7-9 and J is TRBJ2-1; no reliable D call. Germline loops: CDR1 SEHNR, CDR2 FQNEAQ (reference sequence). Trimming removed 5 bases from V and 9 bases from J, with 17 bases in between. This CDR3 spans 14 amino acids. CDR3 nucleotide sequence: TGTGCCAGCAGCGACGCCCTTAGCTCCGGTGAGCAGTTCTTC. Its translation is CASSDALSSGEQFF.

The V gene is TRBV27, the J gene TRBJ2-7; TRBD1 aligns across 7 bases. The CDR3 runs to 13 residues. Germline loops: CDR1 MNHEY, CDR2 SMNVEV (reference sequence). J lost 2 bases, V lost 5 bases, and 3 bases had no gene match. The CDR3 DNA reads as TGTGCCAGCAGTCCAGACAGGGCCTACGAGCAGTACTTC. Its translation is CASSPDRAYEQYF.

This chain uses TRBV6-6 with TRBJ2-7; no firm D call. This CDR3 region has 13 residues. In germline, CDR1 is MNHNY, CDR2 SVGAGI (reference sequence). Trimming removed 2 bases from V and 4 bases from J, with 9 bases in between. The DNA for the CDR3 is TGTGCCAGCAGTTACAGGTTAGAGTACGAGCAGTACTTC. Encoded protein: CASSYRLEYEQYF.

The chain couples TRBV11-2 to TRBJ1-3; D gene unclear. This CDR3 spans 15 amino acids. Trimming shortened V by 0 bases and J by 2 bases, and 8 bases separated the two germline ends. In germline, CDR1 is SGHAT, CDR2 FQNNGV. The CDR3 loop reads CASSLDLTTGNTIYF. In DNA, the CDR3 is TGTGCCAGCAGCTTAGATTTGACGACTGGAAACACCATATATTTT.

This clone was recorded only once. The rearrangement uses TRBV6-5 and TRBJ2-7; 11 bases agree with TRBD2. Germline CDR1 MNHEY, CDR2 SVGAGI. The CDR3 is made up of 15 amino acids. The trim removed 2 bases at V and 5 bases at J, leaving 5 bases unmatched. The chain's CDR3 is CASSYELAGVDEQYF. The CDR3 coding sequence is TGTGCCAGCAGTTACGAACTAGCGGGAGTTGACGAGCAGTACTTC.

The V and J genes are TRBV4-1 and TRBJ2-7; D unresolved. V was shortened by 1 base and J by 3 bases, with 7 bases between the two germline ends. CDR1 MGHRA and CDR2 YSYEKL come from the germline V gene. The CDR3 is made up of 13 amino acids. CDR3 protein: CASSQASDYEQYF. The CDR3 DNA is TGCGCCAGCAGCCAAGCGTCGGACTACGAGCAGTACTTC.

This chain joins TRBV19 and TRBJ2-7; TRBD2 matches 10 bases. Trimming cost V 1 base and J 3 bases; bases outside gene matches: 3. This CDR3 comprises 15 residues. Germline V gene data show CDR1 as LNHDA and CDR2 as SQIVND (reference sequence). CDR3 region: CASSIVASGSYEQYF. The CDR3 DNA reads as TGTGCCAGTAGTATAGTGGCTAGCGGGAGCTACGAGCAGTACTTC.

The chain combines TRBV27 with TRBJ2-3; no firm D call. Germline V gene lookup returns CDR1 MNHEY and CDR2 SMNVEV (reference sequence). This CDR3 is built from 15 residues. Trimming removed 1 base from V and 7 bases from J, with 15 bases in between. The CDR3: CASSLLSFPANTQYF. The CDR3 DNA reads as TGTGCCAGCAGTTTATTATCGTTCCCGGCGAATACGCAGTATTTT.

The CDR3 sequence is CASSLTASGELFF. Here the CDR3 DNA reads TGTGCCAGCAGCTTAACAGCTTCCGGGGAGCTGTTTTTT. The chain combines TRBV7-3 with TRBJ2-2; D gene uncertain. The germline V and J ends were trimmed by 0 bases and 6 bases, with 5 bases remaining between them. Germline CDR1 SGHTA, CDR2 FQGTGA. The CDR3 loop spans 13 amino acids.

The rearrangement uses TRBV30 and TRBJ2-2; 8 nucleotides line up with TRBD2. CDR3 length equals 15 residues. The ends lost 0 bases at V and 2 bases at J; junction bases unmatched: 2. Per germline, CDR1 GTSNPN and CDR2 SVGIG (reference sequence). CDR3 coding DNA: TGTGCCTGGAGTGTAATAGCGGGAAACACCGGGGAGCTGTTTTTT. This encodes CAWSVIAGNTGELFF.

The chain has TRBV27 and TRBJ2-2; 7 bases are a match to TRBD1. This CDR3 contains 15 residues. V was pared by 7 bases and J by 0 bases, with 5 bases of the junction left unmatched. From germline, CDR1 is MNHEY and CDR2 SMNVEV (reference sequence). CDR3 DNA sequence: TGTGCCAGCAAGCGGACAGGAACGAACACCGGGGAGCTGTTTTTT. Protein sequence: CASKRTGTNTGELFF.

This clone was recorded only once. The rearrangement uses TRBV6-5 and TRBJ2-7; 7 bases are shared with TRBD1. The germline V gene encodes CDR1 MNHEY and CDR2 SVGAGI. This CDR3 is 15 amino acids long. After removal of 5 bases from V and 0 bases from J, the junction contained 7 bases not matched to a gene. The CDR3 region has the DNA TGTGCCAGCAGTAAAACAGGGGCGAGCTCCTACGAGCAGTACTTC. Translation gives CASSKTGASSYEQYF.

The chain combines TRBV2 with TRBJ2-7; D is perhaps TRBD1 (6 bases). Per germline, CDR1 SNHLY and CDR2 FYNNEI. The CDR3 is 11 residues long. V shed 6 bases and J shed 4 bases, with 7 bases lying between them. The CDR3 region is CASRRGYEQYF. As DNA, the CDR3 is TGTGCCAGCAGGAGGGGGTACGAGCAGTACTTC.

J is TRBJ2-3 and V is TRBV4-1; the match to TRBD2 covers 8 bases. V lost 0 bases to trimming and J lost 4 bases; unmatched junction nucleotides: 6. Germline-derived CDR1 and CDR2 are MGHRA and YSYEKL. This CDR3 is built from 16 residues. The CDR3 DNA sequence: TGCGCCAGCAGCCAAGAAGGAGCGGGAGTCCCAGATACGCAGTATTTT. It codes for CASSQEGAGVPDTQYF.

The rearrangement joins TRBV5-1 to TRBJ2-7; 8 nucleotides match TRBD1. Germline V gene lookup returns CDR1 SGHRS and CDR2 YFSETQ. The V segment lost 4 bases and the J segment 2 bases; nucleotides outside the gene matches: 8. The CDR3 is 15 residues long. For the CDR3, the DNA is TGCGCCAGCAGCGCCGCAACAGGGGGGACCTACGAGCAGTACTTC. This gives the protein CASSAATGGTYEQYF.

This rearrangement joins TRBV9 to TRBJ1-3; a possible D gene is TRBD1 (5 bases). V gave up 3 bases and J gave up 4 bases, with 11 bases separating them. The CDR3 is 14 residues long. Per the germline V gene, CDR1 is SGDLS and CDR2 is YYNGEE. CDR3 sequence (DNA): TGTGCCAGCAGCGCGAGGGACGGAGGAAACACCATATATTTT. Its protein is CASSARDGGNTIYF.

The chain carries TRBV19 and TRBJ2-7; no clear D. The CDR3 spans 11 residues. Germline CDR1 is LNHDA and CDR2 is SQIVND (reference sequence). V shed 5 bases and J shed 4 bases, with 6 bases lying between them. CDR3 sequence: CASSSGYEQYF. Here the CDR3 DNA reads TGTGCCAGTAGTTCCGGATACGAGCAGTACTTC.

This sequence joins TRBV7-6 and TRBJ2-7, with 16 bases aligning to TRBD2. V shed 8 bases and J 6 bases; nucleotides not matched to a gene: 10. In germline, CDR1 is SGHVS, CDR2 FNYEAQ. The CDR3 runs 16 residues. In DNA form, the CDR3 reads TGTGCCAGCGGACCGGGACTAGCGGGAGGGTATGCCGAGCAGTACTTC. It is translated as CASGPGLAGGYAEQYF.

The chain recombines TRBV7-9 with TRBJ1-2; D may be TRBD1 (5 bases). This CDR3 is built from 13 residues. Germline CDR1 SEHNR, CDR2 FQNEAQ (reference sequence). Trimming cost V 1 base and J 8 bases, with 11 bases left between them. CDR3 residues: CASSLGTLDGYTF. Here the CDR3 DNA reads TGTGCCAGCAGCTTAGGGACACTCGACGGCTACACCTTC.

The rearrangement uses TRBV6-5 and TRBJ2-1; perhaps TRBD2 as D (6 bases). The germline V and J ends were trimmed by 6 bases and 3 bases, with 18 bases remaining between them. CDR1 is MNHEY, CDR2 SVGAGI, per germline. This CDR3 has 16 residues. Written as DNA, the CDR3 is TGTGCCAGCAGCTACGGCCCCTTGACTAGCTACAATGAGCAGTTCTTC. Protein product: CASSYGPLTSYNEQFF.

The chain recombines TRBV5-1 with TRBJ2-7; 8 nucleotides agree with TRBD1. Germline lookup yields CDR1 SGHRS and CDR2 YFSETQ. J lost 5 bases, V lost 0 bases, and 4 bases had no gene match. The CDR3 covers 14 residues. CDR3 DNA sequence: TGCGCCAGCAGCTTGGCAGGGGGCGGCGACGAGCAGTACTTC. It codes for CASSLAGGGDEQYF.

The chain has TRBV19 and TRBJ2-7, with D hard to call. The germline gives CDR1 LNHDA, CDR2 SQIVND (reference sequence). V lost 2 bases to trimming and J lost 3 bases, with 8 bases between them. This CDR3 comprises 13 residues. The CDR3 DNA reads TGTGCCAGTAGTATAACAGCCTTCTACGAGCAGTACTTC. Translating it yields CASSITAFYEQYF.

The chain carries TRBV19 and TRBJ1-1; D uncertain. Trimming took off 7 bases at V and 4 bases at J, with 7 bases between the two ends. Germline loops: CDR1 LNHDA, CDR2 SQIVND (reference sequence). CDR3 length: 11 amino acids. CDR3 loop: CASTARTEAFF. The CDR3 DNA is TGTGCCAGTACAGCGCGCACTGAAGCTTTCTTT.

This rearrangement joins TRBV13 to TRBJ2-1; D is ambiguous. The CDR3 is 15 amino acids. V gave up 3 bases and J gave up 0 bases, with 9 bases separating them. Germline V gene lookup returns CDR1 PRHDT and CDR2 FYEKMQ (reference sequence). CDR3 amino acids: CASSFGENSYNEQFF. Written as DNA, the CDR3 is TGTGCCAGCAGCTTTGGCGAGAACTCCTACAATGAGCAGTTCTTC.

The rearrangement links TRBV7-9 to TRBJ2-5; D is ambiguous. The CDR3 runs to 12 residues. CDR1 is SEHNR and CDR2 is FQNEAQ in the germline V gene (reference sequence). The CDR3 protein is CGGPGLEETQYF. For the CDR3, the DNA is TGTGGAGGCCCGGGTTTAGAAGAGACCCAGTACTTC.